This passage covers 25 T cell receptor beta chains from one sample sequenced in a study of CD8 T cells in ankylosing spondylitis. TCRdb reprocessed the 5' RACE reads via MiXCR and lists one record per CDR3 protein. Here the sample spans 150,000 to 200,000 distinct CDR3 sequences, 25% to 35% being singletons. Input material: synovial fluid, either unsorted or a sorted T cell fraction (not recorded which). Receptors were obtained from a male donor with ankylosing spondylitis.

This clonotype has only a few counts. This chain joins TRBV10-3 and TRBJ2-7; D possibly uses TRBD1 or TRBD2 (5 bases each). The CDR3 totals 13 residues. Trimming cost V 4 bases and J 5 bases, with 12 bases left between them. CDR1 is ENHRY, CDR2 SYGVKD, per germline. The DNA for the CDR3 is TGTGCCATCAGTGTTGGGGGAACTAACGAGCAGTACTTC. Amino acids: CAISVGGTNEQYF.

The chain recombines TRBV7-2 with TRBJ2-7; D is ambiguous. CDR3 length: 13 amino acids. The V gene lost 5 bases and the J gene lost 2 bases, with 10 bases spanning the gap. Germline V gene sequence: CDR1 SGHTA, CDR2 FQGNSA. For the CDR3, the DNA is TGTGCCAGCAGCCAACTTGGGCCCTACGAGCAGTACTTC. Amino acid sequence: CASSQLGPYEQYF. The full variable domain, with the rest looked up from reference TRBV7-2 and TRBJ2-7, is GAGVSQSPSNKVTEKGKDVELRCDPISGHTALYWYRQSLGQGLEFLIYFQGNSAPDKSGLPSDRFSAERTGGSVSTLTIQRTQQEDSAVYLCASSQLGPYEQYFGPGTRLTVT.

The chain combines TRBV5-1 with TRBJ1-1, with TRBD1 as a possible D gene (6 bases). The CDR3 totals 14 residues. V was clipped by 7 bases and J by 6 bases, with 19 bases between them. Germline CDR1 is SGHRS and CDR2 is YFSETQ. CDR3 nucleotides: TGCGCCAGCTATGAGGGGGGGGTCAACGCTGAAGCTTTCTTT. Residues: CASYEGGVNAEAFF. The full variable domain, with the rest looked up from reference TRBV5-1 and TRBJ1-1, is KAGVTQTPRYLIKTRGQQVTLSCSPISGHRSVSWYQQTPGQGLQFLFEYFSETQRNKGNFPGRFSGRQFSNSRSEMNVSTLELGDSALYLCASYEGGVNAEAFFGQGTRLTVV.

This clonotype has just a few counts. The V gene is TRBV28, the J gene TRBJ2-7; maybe TRBD2 (6 bases). Germline lookup yields CDR1 MDHEN and CDR2 SYDVKM. The V gene lost 5 bases and the J gene lost 2 bases, with 16 bases spanning the gap. The CDR3 length is 15 residues. The CDR3 DNA sequence: TGTGCCAGCAGTCATGTGAGGGGAGGTACCTACGAGCAGTACTTC. It is translated as CASSHVRGGTYEQYF.

This clonotype has a count of ten or more. V gene TRBV15 combines with J gene TRBJ2-2, with D possibly TRBD1 on 6 matching bases. Trimming removed 2 bases at V and 6 bases at J, with 13 bases between. This CDR3 contains 15 residues. Germline CDR1 LNHNV, CDR2 YYDKDF (reference sequence). DNA for the CDR3: TGTGCCACCAGCAGACAGCTACAGGGTTCCGGGGAGCTGTTTTTT. It specifies CATSRQLQGSGELFF.

This clonotype appeared a few times. The chain carries TRBV19 and TRBJ2-4, with D possibly being TRBD1 or TRBD2 (5 bases each). Germline V lookup: CDR1 LNHDA, CDR2 SQIVND (reference sequence). The CDR3 totals 14 residues. V gave up 4 bases and J gave up 5 bases, with 12 bases separating them. The CDR3 DNA is TGTGCCAGTAGTAGTCCGGGACGGGAAAACATTCAGTACTTC. The encoded protein is CASSSPGRENIQYF.

This chain joins TRBV11-2 and TRBJ2-7, with 12 positions matching TRBD2. This CDR3 is 17 amino acids long. Unmatched junction bases numbered 13, after V lost 5 bases and J lost 5 bases. CDR1 SGHAT and CDR2 FQNNGV come from the germline V gene. CDR3 in DNA: TGTGCCAGCAGCGAAAAAACCCTAGCGGGGGGGCCTAACGAGCAGTACTTC. It translates to CASSEKTLAGGPNEQYF.

The chain has TRBV5-5 and TRBJ2-7, with 14 bases aligning to TRBD2. J gave up 4 bases and V 0 bases, and 3 bases lay outside the gene matches. The CDR3 runs 16 residues. CDR1 is SGHKS, CDR2 YYEKEE, per germline (reference sequence). The chain's CDR3 is CASSLGGLAGVYEQYF. In DNA, the CDR3 is TGTGCCAGCAGCTTGGGGGGACTAGCGGGAGTATACGAGCAGTACTTC. The complete variable domain, with remaining parts taken from reference TRBV5-5 and TRBJ2-7, reads DAGVTQSPTHLIKTRGQQVTLRCSPISGHKSVSWYQQVLGQGPQFIFQYYEKEERGRGNFPDRFSARQFPNYSSELNVNALLLGDSALYLCASSLGGLAGVYEQYFGPGTRLTVT.

V gene TRBV9 combines with J gene TRBJ1-6; D may be TRBD1 (6 bases). Per germline, CDR1 SGDLS and CDR2 YYNGEE. Between the trimmed V and J ends, which lost 3 bases and 8 bases, there was a span of 12 bases. The CDR3 covers 14 residues. The CDR3 sequence is CASSGQGRDSPLHF. DNA of the CDR3: TGTGCCAGCAGCGGGCAGGGGAGGGATTCACCCCTCCACTTT.

A few counts support this clonotype. The V gene is TRBV14, the J gene TRBJ2-7; D not certain. Trimming removed 2 bases from V and 1 base from J, with 12 bases in between. The CDR3 has 15 amino acids. Germline-derived CDR1 and CDR2 are SGHDN and FVKESK. Written as DNA, the CDR3 is TGTGCCAGCAGCCAACTACCCCTTCGATCCTACGAGCAGTACTTC. Translated: CASSQLPLRSYEQYF.

This clonotype was seen ten or more times. This chain uses TRBV2 with TRBJ2-1; no firm D call. CDR1 and CDR2 (germline): SNHLY, FYNNEI. The V gene lost 1 base and the J gene lost 8 bases, with 6 bases spanning the gap. The CDR3 spans 12 residues. CDR3 nucleotide sequence: TGTGCCAGCAGTGAAGATTTAGATGAGCAGTTCTTC. It codes for CASSEDLDEQFF.

This clonotype was detected ten times or more. It is likely a read error, because the conserved phenylalanine at the end of the CDR3 is missing. It is unclear where the CDR3 begins or ends on the DNA, so no DNA is shown, and the CDR3 is as TCRdb lists it. The chain carries TRBV2 and TRBJ1-1; TRBD1, as called in the table, went unchecked against the DNA. Germline values: CDR1 SNHLY, CDR2 FYNNEI. The CDR3 extends over 13 residues, inclusive of both ends. CDR3 protein: CASSDTIRSGRGK.

The chain uses TRBV7-2 and TRBJ2-5; 14 positions match TRBD2. The V gene's germline CDR1 is SGHTA and CDR2 FQGNSA. V shed 2 bases, J shed 5 bases, and the junction held 4 bases outside the gene matches. The CDR3 sequence is 16 residues long. As DNA, the CDR3 is TGTGCCAGCAGCTTAAGGGGACTAGCGGGAGTGGAGACCCAGTACTTC. Protein: CASSLRGLAGVETQYF. Drawing the rest from reference TRBV7-2 and TRBJ2-5, the complete variable domain is GAGVSQSPSNKVTEKGKDVELRCDPISGHTALYWYRQSLGQGLEFLIYFQGNSAPDKSGLPSDRFSAERTGGSVSTLTIQRTQQEDSAVYLCASSLRGLAGVETQYFGPGTRLLVL.

Many counts were recorded for this clonotype. The chain carries TRBV24-1 and TRBJ2-3; D is unresolved. Trimming took 3 bases from V and 4 from J, leaving 13 bases between them. This CDR3 is 15 amino acids long. The germline CDR1 and CDR2 sequences are KGHDR and SFDVKD. The CDR3 is CATSDPNLPPDTQYF. For the CDR3, the DNA is TGTGCCACCAGTGATCCCAACCTCCCCCCAGATACGCAGTATTTT.

The chain combines TRBV19 with TRBJ1-6; 9 bases line up with TRBD1. The J segment lost 7 bases and the V segment lost 6 bases, leaving 1 base of the junction unmatched. The CDR3 sequence is 13 residues long. The germline gives CDR1 LNHDA, CDR2 SQIVND (reference sequence). The CDR3 DNA sequence: TGTGCCAGTAGAGGGACAGGGAATTCACCCCTCCACTTT. This translates into CASRGTGNSPLHF.

The rearrangement uses TRBV6-5 and TRBJ2-5, with D perhaps TRBD2 (5 bases). V lost 4 bases, J lost 2 bases, and 14 bases lay in between. Germline CDR1 reads MNHEY; CDR2 reads SVGAGI. CDR3 length equals 15 residues. CDR3 protein: CASSSPTRAQETQYF. The CDR3 DNA follows: TGTGCCAGCAGTTCCCCTACTAGGGCTCAAGAGACCCAGTACTTC.

V and J are TRBV28 and TRBJ2-3, with 10 positions matching TRBD2. CDR1 and CDR2 from the germline V gene are MDHEN and SYDVKM. There are 18 residues in the CDR3. V dropped 2 bases and J dropped 2; count of bases not matched to a gene: 10. The CDR3 spells CASSLRRTSGGNTDTQYF. Written as DNA, the CDR3 is TGTGCCAGCAGTTTACGGCGGACTAGCGGAGGGAACACAGATACGCAGTATTTT. Using reference TRBV28 and TRBJ2-3 for the parts outside the CDR3, the full variable domain is DVKVTQSSRYLVKRTGEKVFLECVQDMDHENMFWYRQDPGLGLRLIYFSYDVKMKEKGDIPEGYSVSREKKERFSLILESASTNQTSMYLCASSLRRTSGGNTDTQYFGPGTRLTVL.

The rearrangement links TRBV29-1 to TRBJ2-6; 7 nucleotides line up with TRBD1. CDR3 length: 17 amino acids. The V gene's germline CDR1 is SQVTM and CDR2 ANQGSEA. V dropped 7 bases and J dropped 0; count of bases not matched to a gene: 12. The CDR3 DNA follows: TGCAGCGCCGCCGGGACAGCTCTTGACTCTGGGGCCAACGTCCTGACTTTC. It codes for CSAAGTALDSGANVLTF.

This clonotype was counted a few times. This sequence joins TRBV20-1 and TRBJ2-5; D gene uncertain. Trimming took 6 bases from V and 1 from J, leaving 9 bases between them. The germline V gene encodes CDR1 DFQATT and CDR2 SNEGSKA (reference sequence). The CDR3 is made up of 12 amino acids. The CDR3 spells CSARRAQETQYF. The CDR3 DNA reads as TGCAGTGCGCGCCGGGCCCAAGAGACCCAGTACTTC.

A few counts support this clonotype. The chain has TRBV11-2 and TRBJ2-2; D is perhaps TRBD1 or TRBD2 (5 bases each). The CDR3 covers 16 residues. Germline CDR1 SGHAT, CDR2 FQNNGV. V was trimmed by 5 bases and J by 3 bases, leaving 16 bases between them. CDR3 amino acids: CASSPGRAGHTGELFF. The CDR3 DNA follows: TGTGCCAGCAGCCCAGGGCGGGCGGGTCACACCGGGGAGCTGTTTTTT.

This clonotype was counted many times. The chain recombines TRBV6-2 or TRBV6-3 with TRBJ2-4, with TRBD2 identical over 7 bases. After removal of 6 bases from V and 3 bases from J, the junction contained 20 bases not matched to a gene. The germline V gene has CDR1 MNHEY and CDR2 SVGEGT. This CDR3 region has 19 residues. CDR3 DNA sequence: TGTGCCAGCAGCTCTAGTCTGTTTTGGCAGCGGGAAAACAAAAACATTCAGTACTTC. Translating gives CASSSSLFWQRENKNIQYF.

The sample holds many counts of this clonotype. The rearrangement joins TRBV2 to TRBJ1-2; a possible D gene is TRBD1 (6 bases). The CDR3 consists of 13 residues. In germline, CDR1 is SNHLY, CDR2 FYNNEI. Deletions cut 10 bases from V and 3 bases from J, with 15 bases between. DNA of the CDR3: TGTGCCACCGGGGGGCAGGCGCACTATGGCTACACCTTC. As protein: CATGGQAHYGYTF.

This clonotype was observed many times. The chain recombines TRBV7-2 with TRBJ1-1; TRBD1 matches at 8 bases. The CDR3 consists of 14 residues. Germline lookup yields CDR1 SGHTA and CDR2 FQGNSA. Losses at the gene ends were 1 base for V and 3 bases for J; bases not matched to a gene: 1. The CDR3 nucleotides are TGTGCCAGCAGCTTAGGGGACAGGTACACTGAAGCTTTCTTT. It codes for CASSLGDRYTEAFF.

The chain employs TRBV20-1 and TRBJ1-4; no clear D gene. The CDR3 sequence is 13 residues long. The V end lost 2 bases, the J end lost 5 bases, and 9 bases lay between the germline ends. CDR1 DFQATT and CDR2 SNEGSKA come from the germline V gene (reference sequence). CDR3 residues: CSARISQNEKLFF. The CDR3, as DNA: TGCAGTGCTAGAATTTCCCAGAATGAAAAACTGTTTTTT.

In DNA form, the CDR3 reads TGCAGTGCTTGCCTAGCGGGGGGGCCCGAGCAGTACTTC. The encoded protein is CSACLAGGPEQYF. The chain joins TRBV20-1 to TRBJ2-7; 12 bases are shared with TRBD2. V lost 5 bases to trimming and J lost 6 bases; unmatched junction nucleotides: 5. The CDR3 covers 13 residues. CDR1 is DFQATT, CDR2 SNEGSKA, per germline (reference sequence).